These 12 T cell receptor beta chains share one sample of origin, sequenced in a study of response to subunit inactivated influenza vaccine. TCRdb processed the RT-PCR reads anew with MiXCR; each CDR3 protein has one entry. Found here are about 780,000 distinct CDR3 sequences, roughly 20% of them singletons; the top ten hold roughly 11%. The input for sequencing was PBMCs from blood, taken around 5 days after vaccination. The receptors derive from a man between 50 and 59 years old who received an inactivated influenza vaccine.

This rearrangement joins TRBV5-1 to TRBJ1-1; no firm D call. There are 13 residues in the CDR3. Germline assignment: CDR1 SGHRS and CDR2 YFSETQ. Trimming took off 3 bases at V and 3 bases at J, with 9 bases between the two ends. The CDR3 region is CASSSGAHTEAFF. CDR3 nucleotide sequence: TGCGCCAGCAGCTCGGGCGCCCACACTGAAGCTTTCTTT. The whole variable domain, filled in from reference TRBV5-1 and TRBJ1-1, reads KAGVTQTPRYLIKTRGQQVTLSCSPISGHRSVSWYQQTPGQGLQFLFEYFSETQRNKGNFPGRFSGRQFSNSRSEMNVSTLELGDSALYLCASSSGAHTEAFFGQGTRLTVV.

The chain recombines TRBV29-1 with TRBJ2-2; 7 bases fit TRBD2. The V and J ends lost 4 bases and 4 bases, in that order; junction bases with no gene match: 6. Germline loops: CDR1 SQVTM, CDR2 ANQGSEA. This CDR3 spans 14 amino acids. DNA of the CDR3: TGCAGCGTTGCAGTAGGCGGGGGCACCGGGGAGCTGTTTTTT. As protein: CSVAVGGGTGELFF.

This clonotype appeared a few times. This chain uses TRBV20-1 with TRBJ1-6; D perhaps matches TRBD1 (5 bases). There are 14 residues in the CDR3. Looked up from germline, CDR1 is DFQATT and CDR2 is SNEGSKA (reference sequence). Trimming removed 1 base at V and 8 bases at J, with 12 bases between. This CDR3 is CSARVAKGDSPLHF. CDR3 DNA sequence: TGCAGTGCTAGAGTGGCCAAAGGGGATTCACCCCTCCACTTT.

This clonotype was recorded once. The chain is built from TRBV6-5 and TRBJ2-7; 8 bases line up with TRBD2. The CDR3 is 17 residues long. Germline V lookup: CDR1 MNHEY, CDR2 SVGAGI. Trimming removed 4 bases from V and 3 bases from J; junction bases left unmatched: 14. This CDR3 reads CASSSTSVREGRYEQYF. CDR3 nucleotide sequence: TGTGCCAGCAGTTCGACTAGTGTCCGGGAGGGCCGCTACGAGCAGTACTTC.

This clonotype has only a few counts. The J gene is TRBJ1-1, the V gene TRBV20-1; D uncertain. CDR3 length: 16 residues. Looked up from germline, CDR1 is DFQATT and CDR2 is SNEGSKA (reference sequence). V was clipped by 0 bases and J by 1 base, with 15 bases between them. CDR3 loop: CSARDIARAWNTEAFF. CDR3 in DNA: TGCAGTGCTAGAGATATAGCGCGGGCCTGGAACACTGAAGCTTTCTTT.

The chain links TRBV11-2 to TRBJ2-7; possibly TRBD1 for D (5 bases). CDR3 length: 14 amino acids. Germline V CDR1 and CDR2: SGHAT, FQNNGV. Trimming stripped 5 bases from V and 3 bases from J, with 14 bases between. The DNA for the CDR3 is TGTGCCAGCAGCCGGTCAGGGATGGTCTACGAGCAGTACTTC. This translates into CASSRSGMVYEQYF.

The chain recombines TRBV7-9 with TRBJ1-1; no clear D. Trimming left V 6 bases short and J 4 bases short, with 6 bases between. Germline CDR1 SEHNR, CDR2 FQNEAQ (reference sequence). CDR3 size: 11 residues. CDR3 DNA sequence: TGTGCCAGCAGAGCGAGCACTGAAGCTTTCTTT. It specifies CASRASTEAFF.

The chain joins TRBV12-3 or TRBV12-4 to TRBJ2-3; TRBD2 agrees at 8 bases. The CDR3 sequence is 16 residues long. The J segment lost 3 bases and the V segment lost 3 bases, leaving 8 bases of the junction unmatched. The chain's CDR3 is CASSFPAGGRTDTQYF. In DNA, the CDR3 is TGTGCCAGCAGTTTTCCGGCGGGGGGTAGAACAGATACGCAGTATTTT.

This clonotype was detected only a few times. DNA for the CDR3: TGTGCCAGCAGCTTGACTAGGACGGGCACCGGGGAGCTGTTTTTT. This codes for CASSLTRTGTGELFF. The chain links TRBV7-2 to TRBJ2-2, with a tentative D call TRBD2 (6 bases). Trimming took off 3 bases at V and 4 bases at J, with 12 bases between the two ends. From germline, CDR1 is SGHTA and CDR2 FQGNSA. The CDR3 consists of 15 residues.

This chain uses TRBV27 with TRBJ2-4; 9 bases line up with TRBD1. After removal of 7 bases from V and 0 bases from J, the junction contained 4 bases not matched to a gene. The CDR3 sequence is 15 residues long. CDR1 is MNHEY and CDR2 is SMNVEV in the germline V gene (reference sequence). For the CDR3, the DNA is TGTGCCAGCAAGGGACAGGGAAGAGCCAAAAACATTCAGTACTTC. Its protein is CASKGQGRAKNIQYF.

This clonotype was counted a few times. The CDR3 spells CASSQDEAGGYTEAFF. CDR3 DNA sequence: TGCGCCAGCAGCCAAGATGAGGCAGGGGGATACACTGAAGCTTTCTTT. This sequence joins TRBV4-1 and TRBJ1-1; 7 positions agree with TRBD1. The junction had 7 bases not matched to a gene; V was cut back by 0 bases and J by 3 bases. There are 16 residues in the CDR3. CDR1 and CDR2 from the germline V gene are MGHRA and YSYEKL.

This clonotype was counted a few times. The chain has TRBV7-8 and TRBJ2-7; 7 bases align to TRBD2. The CDR3 sequence is 15 residues long. Germline CDR1 is SGHVS and CDR2 is FQNEAQ. V lost 3 bases, J lost 4 bases, and 9 bases stayed unmatched. The CDR3 here is CASSFEGGPVYEQYF. The DNA for the CDR3 is TGTGCCAGCAGCTTTGAGGGAGGGCCGGTATACGAGCAGTACTTC.